Below are 27 T cell receptor beta chains sequenced from a single sample in a study of T cells in Graves' hyperthyroidism and ophthalmopathy. Amplified TCR beta CDR3 regions derived from RNA transcripts. HTBI primers were the set used in a first-round RT-PCR of the TCR CDR3. TCRdb re-derived calls from the multiplex PCR reads in MiXCR, one entry per CDR3 protein. This sample yields over 350,000 distinct CDR3 sequences, of which 18% are seen a single time; 35% to 50% belongs to the top ten. Sequencing was done on a sample of blood. The source is a young man with Graves' ophthalmopathy.

The chain uses TRBV7-9 and TRBJ2-7, with D perhaps TRBD1 or TRBD2 (7 bases each). The length of the CDR3 is 16 residues. Germline loops: CDR1 SEHNR, CDR2 FQNEAQ (reference sequence). Trimming cost V 5 bases and J 6 bases, with 23 bases left between them. CDR3 in DNA: TGTGCCAGCAGCCCTAGCAGCCAGGGGGGGGGCGCCGAGCAGTACTTC. Its translation is CASSPSSQGGGAEQYF.

This clonotype has a handful of counts. The V and J genes are TRBV19 and TRBJ2-3; D uncertain. CDR1 and CDR2 (germline): LNHDA, SQIVND (reference sequence). The CDR3 is made up of 13 amino acids. Trimming removed 0 bases from V and 2 bases from J, with 3 bases in between. CDR3 residues: CASSIEVTDTQYF. In DNA, the CDR3 is TGTGCCAGTAGTATAGAAGTCACAGATACGCAGTATTTT.

The rearrangement uses TRBV12-3 or TRBV12-4 and TRBJ1-1; tentatively, D is TRBD1 (5 bases). With 6 bases removed from V and 2 bases from J, the gap between germline ends came to 19 bases. This CDR3 region has 16 residues. The CDR3 nucleotides read TGTGCCAGCAGCGCCCTCCTGACAGTAGTAAACACTGAAGCTTTCTTT. Translated, it gives CASSALLTVVNTEAFF.

This clonotype was observed at least ten times. The gene calls are TRBV2 and TRBJ1-1; 7 bases map to TRBD1. This CDR3 is built from 13 residues. Germline CDR1 and CDR2: SNHLY and FYNNEI. The trim removed 11 bases at V and 2 bases at J, leaving 8 bases unmatched. Here the CDR3 reads CAGRGGINTEAFF. CDR3 in DNA: TGTGCCGGACGAGGGGGCATTAACACTGAAGCTTTCTTT.

CDR3 nucleotide sequence: TGCAGTGCTAGATCATACGGACGAGGGAGGACAGATACGCAGTATTTT. Translated, it gives CSARSYGRGRTDTQYF. The genes are TRBV20-1 and TRBJ2-3, with a weak D call TRBD2 (6 bases). Trimming cost V 2 bases and J 3 bases, with 18 bases left between them. CDR3 length: 16 amino acids. Germline V gives CDR1 DFQATT, CDR2 SNEGSKA (reference sequence).

As concerns this clonotype: Being one base from a much bigger clone, this may be a read error. The chain links TRBV15 to TRBJ1-1; 9 bases agree with TRBD1. This CDR3 is 15 amino acids long. Germline V gene data show CDR1 as LNHNV and CDR2 as YYDKDF (reference sequence). CDR3 sequence (DNA): TGTGCCACCAGCAGGGAGACAGGGGGGAACACTGAACCTTTCTTT. Translated, it gives CATSRETGGNTEPFF.

V and J are TRBV9 and TRBJ1-5; unclear D gene. V lost 0 bases to trimming and J lost 2 bases, with 6 bases between them. Germline CDR1 and CDR2: SGDLS and YYNGEE. The CDR3 loop spans 14 amino acids. CDR3: CASSVAGGNQPQHF. CDR3 nucleotides: TGTGCCAGCAGCGTAGCCGGTGGCAATCAGCCCCAGCATTTT.

In this sample, this clonotype turned up many times. The V call is TRBV11-2, the J call TRBJ2-5, with TRBD1 as a possible D gene (6 bases). V dropped 5 bases and J dropped 5 bases, with 15 bases sitting between them. This CDR3 contains 14 residues. Germline values: CDR1 SGHAT, CDR2 FQNNGV. CDR3 sequence: CASSRTVRVETQYF. The CDR3 nucleotides are TGTGCCAGCAGCCGGACAGTTCGAGTGGAGACCCAGTACTTC.

There are a few counts of this clonotype. This chain connects TRBV18 to TRBJ2-2; no reliable D call. Germline lookup yields CDR1 KGHSH and CDR2 LQKENI. V was shortened by 5 bases and J by 0 bases, with 13 bases between the two germline ends. The CDR3 covers 16 residues. The CDR3 loop reads CASSTNSLANTGELFF. CDR3 sequence (DNA): TGTGCCAGCTCAACCAACAGCCTCGCGAACACCGGGGAGCTGTTTTTT. The full variable domain, completed using reference TRBV18 and TRBJ2-2, is NAGVMQNPRHLVRRRGQEARLRCSPMKGHSHVYWYRQLPEEGLKFMVYLQKENIIDESGMPKERFSAEFPKEGPSILRIQQVVRGDSAAYFCASSTNSLANTGELFFGEGSRLTVL.

This clonotype came up a few times. This rearrangement joins TRBV10-3 to TRBJ2-3; TRBD2 aligns across 11 bases. Germline loops: CDR1 ENHRY, CDR2 SYGVKD. The V segment lost 6 bases and the J segment 5 bases; nucleotides outside the gene matches: 10. CDR3 size: 16 residues. The CDR3: CAIRSGLAGTKDTQYF. CDR3 DNA sequence: TGTGCCATCAGAAGTGGACTAGCGGGTACAAAAGATACGCAGTATTTT.

This clonotype was counted at least ten times. The chain combines TRBV12-3 or TRBV12-4 with TRBJ1-5, with D perhaps matching TRBD1 (6 bases). The V end lost 4 bases, the J end lost 7 bases, and 14 bases lay between the germline ends. This CDR3 has 14 amino acids. The CDR3 reads CASSSTGSAQPQHF. CDR3 coding DNA: TGTGCCAGCAGTTCAACAGGGTCGGCCCAGCCCCAGCATTTT.

This clonotype was counted at least ten times. The chain uses TRBV7-9 and TRBJ2-7, with D uncertain. Germline values: CDR1 SEHNR, CDR2 FQNEAQ (reference sequence). V was trimmed by 5 bases and J by 4 bases, leaving 6 bases between them. This CDR3 region has 11 residues. As DNA, the CDR3 is TGTGCCAGCAGCACAAGTTACGAGCAGTACTTC. Amino acids: CASSTSYEQYF.

In this sample, this clonotype turned up many times. This chain links TRBV5-1 with TRBJ2-2; possibly TRBD1 for D (5 bases). The CDR3 has 14 amino acids. With 4 bases removed from V and 0 bases from J, the gap between germline ends came to 7 bases. In germline, CDR1 is SGHRS, CDR2 YFSETQ. The DNA of the CDR3 is TGCGCCAGCAGCCCGGACACGAACACCGGGGAGCTGTTTTTT. Translating it yields CASSPDTNTGELFF.

In this sample, this clonotype turned up many times. The rearrangement links TRBV2 to TRBJ1-1; 10 bases line up with TRBD1. The CDR3 length is 17 residues. The V segment lost 5 bases and the J segment 2 bases; nucleotides outside the gene matches: 11. The germline CDR1 and CDR2 sequences are SNHLY and FYNNEI. The CDR3 region is CASSFGPGTGENTEAFF. The DNA of the CDR3 is TGTGCCAGCAGTTTTGGTCCGGGGACAGGGGAAAACACTGAAGCTTTCTTT. The full variable domain, completed using reference TRBV2 and TRBJ1-1, is EPEVTQTPSHQVTQMGQEVILRCVPISNHLYFYWYRQILGQKVEFLVSFYNNEISEKSEIFDDQFSVERPDGSNFTLKIRSTKLEDSAMYFCASSFGPGTGENTEAFFGQGTRLTVV.

This clonotype appeared many times. The chain carries TRBV6-1 and TRBJ1-1; 7 bases map to TRBD1. This CDR3 is 17 amino acids long. In germline, CDR1 is MNHNS, CDR2 SASEGT. V trimming: 7 bases; J trimming: 1 base; junction bases outside the gene matches: 15. CDR3: CASKGAGTEGKNTEAFF. The CDR3 DNA reads TGTGCCAGCAAGGGAGCCGGGACAGAGGGAAAGAACACTGAAGCTTTCTTT.

Points on this clonotype: No conserved phenylalanine or tryptophan is present at the end of the CDR3, so a read error is the likely explanation. V and J are TRBV7-9 and TRBJ2-1; no reliable D call. Trimming took 8 bases from V and 0 from J, leaving 8 bases between them. Per germline, CDR1 SEHNR and CDR2 FQNEAQ (reference sequence). The CDR3 totals 13 residues. Here the CDR3 reads CASRESSYNEQFL. In DNA form, the CDR3 reads TGTGCCAGCCGTGAAAGCTCCTACAATGAGCAGTTCCTC.

The rearrangement uses TRBV6-9 and TRBJ1-1, with D possibly TRBD1 on 5 matching bases. Trimming pared 3 bases from V and 0 bases from J, leaving 8 bases between. This CDR3 region has 14 residues. Germline loops: CDR1 MNHGY, CDR2 SVAAGI. The chain's CDR3 is CASSYAGMNTEAFF. DNA of the CDR3: TGTGCCAGCAGTTACGCAGGGATGAACACTGAAGCTTTCTTT.

This sequence joins TRBV27 and TRBJ1-2; the D is unclear. The V gene lost 6 bases and the J gene lost 4 bases, with 12 bases spanning the gap. Germline V gene data show CDR1 as MNHEY and CDR2 as SMNVEV (reference sequence). The CDR3 runs 13 residues. The CDR3 nucleotides are TGTGCCAGCAGCGGCACGGGCCCCTATGGCTACACCTTC. Its protein product is CASSGTGPYGYTF.

This clonotype was seen a handful of times. This clone may be a read error of a much larger clone one base away. V is TRBV6-1 and J is TRBJ2-3; the D gene is possibly TRBD2 (6 bases). Trimming removed 5 bases at V and 5 bases at J, with 23 bases between. This CDR3 has 17 residues. Germline V gives CDR1 MNHNS, CDR2 SASEGT. Here the CDR3 reads CASSKSATRGRVDTQYF. The CDR3 coding sequence is TGTGCCAGCAGTAAGAGTGCGACTAGAGGCAGGGTAGATACGCAGTATTTT.

The gene calls are TRBV7-3 and TRBJ1-6, with 10 bases aligning to TRBD1. The V gene end was trimmed by 4 bases and the J gene end by 2 bases; junction bases not matched to a gene: 8. Germline loops: CDR1 SGHTA, CDR2 FQGTGA. This CDR3 spans 18 amino acids. The CDR3 sequence is CASSSDGTGATYNSPLHF. The CDR3 nucleotides are TGTGCCAGCAGCTCCGACGGGACAGGGGCCACCTATAATTCACCCCTCCACTTT.

The table lists this clonotype with many counts. The rearrangement uses TRBV5-6 and TRBJ2-7; 7 positions agree with TRBD1. With V trimmed by 6 bases and J by 4 bases, 10 bases remained unmatched. Germline lookup yields CDR1 SGHDT and CDR2 YYEEEE. The CDR3 consists of 14 residues. For the CDR3, the DNA is TGTGCCAGCACCGAGTCCGGACAGGATTACGAGCAGTACTTC. Its translation: CASTESGQDYEQYF. Complete variable domain (other parts from reference TRBV5-6 and TRBJ2-7): DAGVTQSPTHLIKTRGQQVTLRCSPKSGHDTVSWYQQALGQGPQFIFQYYEEEERQRGNFPDRFSGHQFPNYSSELNVNALLLGDSALYLCASTESGQDYEQYFGPGTRLTVT.

The genes are TRBV9 and TRBJ1-6, with a tentative D call TRBD1 (6 bases). The CDR3 runs 15 residues. The germline gives CDR1 SGDLS, CDR2 YYNGEE. V was shortened by 1 base and J by 3 bases, with 8 bases between the two germline ends. The CDR3 nucleotides read TGTGCCAGCAGCGTACTAGGGGGCTATAATTCACCCCTCCACTTT. Translating it yields CASSVLGGYNSPLHF.

The chain links TRBV6-1 to TRBJ2-1; 9 bases map to TRBD2. This CDR3 comprises 14 residues. Germline loops: CDR1 MNHNS, CDR2 SASEGT. The V and J ends lost 0 bases and 8 bases, in that order; junction bases with no gene match: 2. Here the CDR3 reads CASSEASGGHEQFF. CDR3 nucleotides: TGTGCCAGCAGTGAAGCTAGCGGGGGACATGAGCAGTTCTTC.

There are a few counts of this clonotype. This chain connects TRBV12-3 or TRBV12-4 to TRBJ2-7, with TRBD1 matching 11 bases. This CDR3 region has 15 residues. V shed 1 base and J 6 bases; nucleotides not matched to a gene: 5. As DNA, the CDR3 is TGTGCCAGCAGTTTAGGGACAGGGGGCCTGGCCGAGCAGTACTTC. Its translation: CASSLGTGGLAEQYF.

CDR3 nucleotide sequence: TGTGCCAGCAGCTTAGATGGGCCCGGGACAGGGTTCAGCCGTAATTCACCCCTCCACTTT. Translation gives CASSLDGPGTGFSRNSPLHF. The chain uses TRBV11-2 and TRBJ1-6; 9 nucleotides match TRBD1. Germline values: CDR1 SGHAT, CDR2 FQNNGV. This CDR3 is built from 20 residues. The ends lost 0 bases at V and 6 bases at J; junction bases unmatched: 15.

The chain carries TRBV5-1 and TRBJ2-2; D might be TRBD1 (6 bases). CDR3 length equals 15 residues. Germline V lookup: CDR1 SGHRS, CDR2 YFSETQ. The ends were cut back, 4 bases at V and 1 base at J, with 11 bases in the middle. CDR3 DNA: TGCGCCAGCAGCGTACTACAGGGGAACACCGGGGAGCTGTTTTTT. This sequence encodes CASSVLQGNTGELFF.

The rearrangement joins TRBV19 to TRBJ2-3; 7 bases map to TRBD2. The ends lost 2 bases at V and 1 base at J; junction bases unmatched: 6. Germline V gene data show CDR1 as LNHDA and CDR2 as SQIVND (reference sequence). This CDR3 has 16 residues. Here the CDR3 reads CASSIYESGGTDTQYF. DNA of the CDR3: TGTGCCAGTAGTATATATGAAAGCGGGGGCACAGATACGCAGTATTTT.